These 10 T cell receptor beta chains were sequenced from one sample in a study of molecular identifiers for immune sequencing clone quantification. MiXCR, applied by TCRdb to the PCR reads, yields one record per CDR3 protein. Here the sample spans approximately 680,000 distinct CDR3 sequences, approximately 24% being singletons. Sequenced: naive CD8+ T cells from blood, with Jurkat cell RNA spiked in. Indicated subset: FACS-sorted CD8+CD4-CCR7+CD45RA+ naive T cells. Receptors were obtained from a human donor in good health. Some libraries in this study had Jurkat cell RNA spiked in.

This sequence joins TRBV29-1 and TRBJ2-1; TRBD1 matches 10 bases. J gave up 6 bases and V 6 bases, and 11 bases lay outside the gene matches. The germline V gene has CDR1 SQVTM and CDR2 ANQGSEA. CDR3 length: 15 residues. CDR3 nucleotide sequence: TGCAGCGTGGGTTCCCGGGACAGGGGAATCAATGAGCAGTTCTTC. Residues: CSVGSRDRGINEQFF.

With regard to this clonotype: The CDR3 does not close with the conserved phenylalanine or tryptophan, likely indicating a read error. The chain uses TRBV5-1 and TRBJ1-1; 10 nucleotides line up with TRBD1. Germline-derived CDR1 and CDR2 are SGHRS and YFSETQ. Unmatched junction bases numbered 1, after V lost 5 bases and J lost 6 bases. The CDR3 length is 12 residues. The chain's CDR3 is CASRGTGAEAFI. The CDR3 DNA reads TGCGCCAGCAGAGGGACAGGGGCTGAAGCTTTCATT.

This clonotype was seen at least ten times. This chain's CDR3 is CAISESVRAEQYF. In DNA form, the CDR3 reads TGTGCCATCAGTGAGTCGGTGAGGGCCGAGCAGTACTTC. The chain recombines TRBV10-3 with TRBJ2-7; a possible D gene is TRBD2 (5 bases). CDR1 and CDR2 (germline): ENHRY, SYGVKD. The CDR3 totals 13 residues. The V end lost 0 bases, the J end lost 6 bases, and 9 bases lay between the germline ends.

In the case of this clonotype: This clone may be a read error of a much larger clone one base away. The chain uses TRBV7-2 and TRBJ2-7; D is undetermined. This CDR3 is built from 13 residues. Germline V CDR1 and CDR2: SGHTA, FQGNSA. The CDR3 nucleotides read TGCGCCAGCAGCCACGCAAGAAGTTACGAGCAGTGCTTC. Translating gives CASSHARSYEQCF. Full variable domain (rest looked up from reference TRBV7-2 and TRBJ2-7): GAGVSQSPSNKVTEKGKDVELRCDPISGHTALYWYRQSLGQGLEFLIYFQGNSAPDKSGLPSDRFSAERTGGSVSTLTIQRTQQEDSAVYLCASSHARSYEQCFGPGTRLTVT.

Of note for this clonotype: This sequence is one base from a far larger clone and is likely a read error. V is TRBV9 and J is TRBJ1-1, with 8 positions matching TRBD1. Germline CDR1 and CDR2: SGDLS and YYNGEE. The length of the CDR3 is 13 residues. Trimming at V came to 9 bases and at J to 2 bases, leaving 6 bases not matched to a gene. Here the CDR3 reads CANRGTANTEAFF. For the CDR3, the DNA is TGTGCCAACAGGGGGACAGCAAACACTGAAGCTTTCTTT. Supplemented by reference TRBV9 and TRBJ1-1, the full variable domain reads DSGVTQTPKHLITATGQRVTLRCSPRSGDLSVYWYQQSLDQGLQFLIQYYNGEERAKGNILERFSAQQFPDLHSELNLSSLELGDSALYFCANRGTANTEAFFGQGTRLTVV.

The rearrangement joins TRBV5-4 to TRBJ1-1; possibly TRBD1 for D (6 bases). Germline assignment: CDR1 SGHNT and CDR2 YYREEE (reference sequence). Trimming removed 4 bases from V and 5 bases from J, with 24 bases in between. This CDR3 contains 17 residues. The CDR3: CASSPWRHRAGGTEAFF. CDR3 nucleotides: TGTGCCAGCAGCCCTTGGAGACACAGGGCGGGTGGAACTGAAGCTTTCTTT.

With respect to this clonotype: A read error may account for a junction end that differs from germline. The chain is built from TRBV6-6 and TRBJ2-3, with 7 nucleotides matching TRBD1. CDR1 is MNHNY, CDR2 SVGAGI, per germline (reference sequence). CDR3 length: 16 residues. The chain's CDR3 is CASRKGPGPGTDTPYF. DNA for the CDR3: TGTGCCAGCAGGAAAGGGCCCGGGCCAGGGACAGATACGCCGTATTTT.

This clonotype was detected ten times or more. The chain recombines TRBV20-1 with TRBJ2-7, with D possibly TRBD1 on 6 matching bases. V was shortened by 3 bases and J by 2 bases, with 8 bases between the two germline ends. This CDR3 is 12 amino acids long. Germline V gene data show CDR1 as DFQATT and CDR2 as SNEGSKA (reference sequence). The CDR3 protein is CSARTGTYEQYF. CDR3 DNA: TGCAGTGCTAGGACAGGTACCTACGAGCAGTACTTC.

This clonotype came up a few times. The chain couples TRBV27 to TRBJ2-1, with 13 positions matching TRBD2. V gave up 5 bases and J gave up 6 bases; unmatched junction bases: 4. The CDR3 has 15 residues. Germline loops: CDR1 MNHEY, CDR2 SMNVEV (reference sequence). The CDR3 sequence: CASSQLAGGGNEQFF. CDR3 DNA: TGTGCCAGCAGTCAACTAGCGGGAGGGGGCAATGAGCAGTTCTTC.

For this clonotype: An end of the junction does not agree with germline; a read error may underlie this. The gene calls are TRBV9 and TRBJ2-1, with D tentatively TRBD2 (5 bases). The germline V gene encodes CDR1 SGDLS and CDR2 YYNGEE. The CDR3 consists of 13 residues. CDR3 in amino acids: CASSVEDLGEQSF. The CDR3 DNA is TGTGCCAGCAGCGTAGAGGACTTAGGTGAGCAGTCCTTC. The full variable domain, with the rest looked up from reference TRBV9 and TRBJ2-1, is DSGVTQTPKHLITATGQRVTLRCSPRSGDLSVYWYQQSLDQGLQFLIQYYNGEERAKGNILERFSAQQFPDLHSELNLSSLELGDSALYFCASSVEDLGEQSFGPGTRLTVL.